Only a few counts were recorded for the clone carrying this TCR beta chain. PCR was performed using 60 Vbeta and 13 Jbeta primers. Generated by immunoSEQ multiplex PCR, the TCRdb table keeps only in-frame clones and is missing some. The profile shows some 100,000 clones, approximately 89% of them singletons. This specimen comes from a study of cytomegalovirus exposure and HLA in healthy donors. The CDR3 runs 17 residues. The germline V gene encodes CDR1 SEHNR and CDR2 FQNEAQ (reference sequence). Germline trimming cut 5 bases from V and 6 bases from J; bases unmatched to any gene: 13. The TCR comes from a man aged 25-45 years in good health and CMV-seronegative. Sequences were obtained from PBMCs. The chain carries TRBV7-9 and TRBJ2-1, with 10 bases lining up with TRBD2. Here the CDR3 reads CASSRTSGRFSANEQFF. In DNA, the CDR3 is TGTGCCAGCAGCCGGACTAGCGGACGGTTCTCAGCCAATGAGCAGTTCTTC. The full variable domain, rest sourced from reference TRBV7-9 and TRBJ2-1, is DTGVSQNPRHKITKRGQNVTFRCDPISEHNRLYWYRQTLGQGPEFLTYFQNEAQLEKSRLLSDRFSAERPKGSFSTLEIQRTEQGDSAMYLCASSRTSGRFSANEQFFGPGTRLTVL.